A selection of T cell receptor beta chains follows, all from one sample in a study of identical twins. A single record per CDR3 protein comes from TCRdb applying MiXCR to the 5' RACE reads. The table lists around 480,000 distinct CDR3 sequences, approximately 15% of them singletons. This same sample was also part of a study on yellow fever vaccine responses in identical twins.

The material sequenced was CD4+ T cells sorted from blood. Receptors originate from a woman younger than 30 in good health. The CDR3 runs from the conserved cysteine through the conserved F or W. The order of the fields is D gene, V gene, clone size, J gene, CDR3 DNA, CDR3 protein. D genes are given only for firm matches. Size tells how often a clone was seen (once, few, many) or the class of an expanded clone, and some rows leave it out.

D gene: .
V gene: TRBV12-3/TRBV12-4
clone size: .
J gene: TRBJ2-7
CDR3 DNA: TGTGCCAGCAGGAGGGGGATCGGCGAGCAGTACTTC
CDR3 protein: CASRRGIGEQYF

D gene: .
V gene: TRBV12-3/TRBV12-4
clone size: few
J gene: TRBJ2-7
CDR3 DNA: TGTGCCAGCCTGGGGGCCGGATTCGAGCAGTACTTC
CDR3 protein: CASLGAGFEQYF

D gene: .
V gene: TRBV6-1
clone size: few
J gene: TRBJ1-2
CDR3 DNA: TGTGCCAGCAGTGAAGCGGGCAGGGGCGCGGAGGGCTACACCTTC
CDR3 protein: CASSEAGRGAEGYTF

D gene: TRBD1
V gene: TRBV10-2
clone size: .
J gene: TRBJ2-7
CDR3 DNA: TGCGCCACAAAACCCGGGACAGTTACCTACGAGCAGTACTTC
CDR3 protein: CATKPGTVTYEQYF

D gene: .
V gene: TRBV27
clone size: .
J gene: TRBJ2-7
CDR3 DNA: TGTGCCAGCCAGCGGGCAGGAGTCTACGAGCAGTACTTC
CDR3 protein: CASQRAGVYEQYF

D gene: .
V gene: TRBV28
clone size: few
J gene: TRBJ2-5
CDR3 DNA: TGTGCCAGCAGTCTAGGACATGGCCAAGAGACCCAGTACTTC
CDR3 protein: CASSLGHGQETQYF

D gene: TRBD1
V gene: TRBV4-2
clone size: few
J gene: TRBJ2-4
CDR3 DNA: TGTGCCAGCAGCCAAATTATAAACCGGGACAGGGAAGACATTCAGTACTTC
CDR3 protein: CASSQIINRDREDIQYF

D gene: .
V gene: TRBV7-2
clone size: .
J gene: TRBJ2-3
CDR3 DNA: TGTGCCAGCAGCCCGAGTCTGCTGGCTACGCAGTATTTT
CDR3 protein: CASSPSLLATQYF

D gene: TRBD1
V gene: TRBV25-1
clone size: few
J gene: TRBJ1-5
CDR3 DNA: TGTGCCAGCAGTGGGACAGGGTACAATCAGCCCCAGCATTTT
CDR3 protein: CASSGTGYNQPQHF

D gene: .
V gene: TRBV9
clone size: few
J gene: TRBJ2-7
CDR3 DNA: TGTGCCAGCAGCGTAGCCCCAAGGGGCTACGAGCAGTACTTC
CDR3 protein: CASSVAPRGYEQYF

D gene: TRBD1
V gene: TRBV20-1
clone size: few
J gene: TRBJ2-3
CDR3 DNA: TGCAGTGCTAGAGATCCGGGACAGGGGAGCGCTGGTACAGATACGCAGTATTTT
CDR3 protein: CSARDPGQGSAGTDTQYF

D gene: .
V gene: TRBV6-2/TRBV6-3
clone size: few
J gene: TRBJ2-2
CDR3 DNA: TGTGCCAGCAGGCACCAGGGTTCAACCGGGGAGCTGTTTTTT
CDR3 protein: CASRHQGSTGELFF

D gene: .
V gene: TRBV9
clone size: .
J gene: TRBJ2-1
CDR3 DNA: TGTGCCAGCAGCGTAGATCAGGGGTCCTACAATGAGCAGTTCTTC
CDR3 protein: CASSVDQGSYNEQFF

D gene: TRBD2
V gene: TRBV7-2
clone size: few
J gene: TRBJ2-1
CDR3 DNA: TGTGCCAGCAGCTCCCCACGGACTAGCGGGAGTTTTAAAGGGTTCTTC
CDR3 protein: CASSSPRTSGSFKGFF

D gene: .
V gene: TRBV15
clone size: few
J gene: TRBJ2-7
CDR3 DNA: TGTGCCACCAGCAGGGGTTTCGGGGAGCAGTACTTC
CDR3 protein: CATSRGFGEQYF

D gene: TRBD2
V gene: TRBV27
clone size: few
J gene: TRBJ2-1
CDR3 DNA: TGTGCCAGCAGTAAACTAGCCAGCGGGAGCTCCTACAATGAGCAGTTCTTC
CDR3 protein: CASSKLASGSSYNEQFF

D gene: TRBD1
V gene: TRBV6-1
clone size: few
J gene: TRBJ1-6
CDR3 DNA: TGTGCCAGCAGTGGGGGACAGACTAATTCACCCCTCCACTTT
CDR3 protein: CASSGGQTNSPLHF

D gene: .
V gene: TRBV5-1
clone size: many
J gene: TRBJ2-5
CDR3 DNA: TGCGCCAGCGGGTTAGGTGGAGAGACCCAGTACTTC
CDR3 protein: CASGLGGETQYF

D gene: TRBD2
V gene: TRBV7-2
clone size: many
J gene: TRBJ2-3
CDR3 DNA: TGTGCCAGCAGCCTTAGCGGGAGGAACACAGATACGCAGTATTTT
CDR3 protein: CASSLSGRNTDTQYF

D gene: .
V gene: TRBV20-1
clone size: few
J gene: TRBJ2-6
CDR3 DNA: TGCAGTGCTACAGTCTCGGGGGCCAACGTCCTGACTTTC
CDR3 protein: CSATVSGANVLTF

D gene: .
V gene: TRBV27
clone size: many
J gene: TRBJ2-2
CDR3 DNA: TGTGCCAGCAGTTTCTCGCCTATTTCCACCGGGGAGCTGTTTTTT
CDR3 protein: CASSFSPISTGELFF

D gene: TRBD2
V gene: TRBV11-2
clone size: .
J gene: TRBJ2-3
CDR3 DNA: TGTGCCAGCAGCGCATCCTTTGGTTCGGGGGGGTCCACAGATACGCAGTATTTT
CDR3 protein: CASSASFGSGGSTDTQYF

D gene: .
V gene: TRBV24-1
clone size: .
J gene: TRBJ2-2
CDR3 DNA: TGTGCCACCAGGACCGGACAGTCTAACACCGGGGAGCTGTTTTTT
CDR3 protein: CATRTGQSNTGELFF

D gene: TRBD2
V gene: TRBV5-5
clone size: few
J gene: TRBJ2-7
CDR3 DNA: TGTGCCAGCAGCTTGGGGACTAGCGGGAGATCGCCCGAGCAGTACTTC
CDR3 protein: CASSLGTSGRSPEQYF

D gene: .
V gene: TRBV7-9
clone size: few
J gene: TRBJ2-1
CDR3 DNA: TGTGCCAGCAGCTTAGGACAGTCTATGGGGAATGAGCAGTTCTTC
CDR3 protein: CASSLGQSMGNEQFF

D gene: .
V gene: TRBV9
clone size: .
J gene: TRBJ2-3
CDR3 DNA: TGTGCCAGCAGCGTCAAGGATGGGCGCACAGATACGCAGTATTTT
CDR3 protein: CASSVKDGRTDTQYF

D gene: .
V gene: TRBV12-3/TRBV12-4
clone size: .
J gene: TRBJ2-3
CDR3 DNA: TGTGCCAGCAGTCCACGTAGGCGGGTGCACCCAGATACGCAGTATTTT
CDR3 protein: CASSPRRRVHPDTQYF

D gene: .
V gene: TRBV7-9
clone size: .
J gene: TRBJ2-7
CDR3 DNA: TGTGCCAGCAGCTTAGGGGGGGGCCCCGCTTACGAGCAGTACTTC
CDR3 protein: CASSLGGGPAYEQYF

D gene: TRBD1
V gene: TRBV28
clone size: few
J gene: TRBJ2-2
CDR3 DNA: TGTGCCAGCAGGGAAGTGGGTGTGTGGACAGGGAAGACCGGGGAGCTGTTTTTT
CDR3 protein: CASREVGVWTGKTGELFF

D gene: .
V gene: TRBV10-3
clone size: .
J gene: TRBJ2-5
CDR3 DNA: TGTGCCATCAGTGAGGCTCGAGGAAAAGAGACCCAGTACTTC
CDR3 protein: CAISEARGKETQYF

D gene: .
V gene: TRBV5-1
clone size: .
J gene: TRBJ2-1
CDR3 DNA: TGCGCCAGCAGCTTGGTGGGCCAGGGGCCCGATCAGCAGTTCTTC
CDR3 protein: CASSLVGQGPDQQFF

D gene: .
V gene: TRBV29-1
clone size: few
J gene: TRBJ2-1
CDR3 DNA: TGCAGCGTGTTTGGACAGTCATACAATGAGCAGTTCTTC
CDR3 protein: CSVFGQSYNEQFF

D gene: TRBD1
V gene: TRBV12-3/TRBV12-4
clone size: many
J gene: TRBJ1-1
CDR3 DNA: TGTGCCAGCAGTTTAGGGGCGACAGGGGGTTGGAACACTGAAGCTTTCTTT
CDR3 protein: CASSLGATGGWNTEAFF

D gene: .
V gene: TRBV5-1
clone size: .
J gene: TRBJ2-1
CDR3 DNA: TGCGCCAGCAGCTTCGGTGGAGGGGTCAATGAGCAGTTCTTC
CDR3 protein: CASSFGGGVNEQFF

D gene: .
V gene: TRBV20-1
clone size: few
J gene: TRBJ2-5
CDR3 DNA: TGCAGTGCTAGTTGGACGCCGGCGAACCAAGAGACCCAGTACTTC
CDR3 protein: CSASWTPANQETQYF

D gene: TRBD1
V gene: TRBV27
clone size: .
J gene: TRBJ1-5
CDR3 DNA: TGTGCCAGCAGTCATACGACAGGGGGCGGCAATCAGCCCCAGCATTTT
CDR3 protein: CASSHTTGGGNQPQHF

D gene: TRBD1
V gene: TRBV12-5
clone size: .
J gene: TRBJ2-7
CDR3 DNA: TGTGCTAGTGGTTTGGCCGGGACAGGGGGCTCCTACGAGCAGTACTTC
CDR3 protein: CASGLAGTGGSYEQYF

D gene: .
V gene: TRBV27
clone size: few
J gene: TRBJ2-5
CDR3 DNA: TGTGCCAGCAGTCATTCGGGACAAGAGACCCAGTACTTC
CDR3 protein: CASSHSGQETQYF

D gene: .
V gene: TRBV7-9
clone size: .
J gene: TRBJ1-2
CDR3 DNA: TGTGCCAGCAGCTTAGAGCCAGGGGTTTTCGGCTATGGCTACACCTTC
CDR3 protein: CASSLEPGVFGYGYTF

D gene: TRBD1
V gene: TRBV12-3/TRBV12-4
clone size: many
J gene: TRBJ2-4
CDR3 DNA: TGTGCCAGCAGCTTGACAGGGGCCAAAAACATTCAGTACTTC
CDR3 protein: CASSLTGAKNIQYF

D gene: TRBD2
V gene: TRBV5-1
clone size: .
J gene: TRBJ2-1
CDR3 DNA: TGCGCCGGCAGCTCCCTAGCCGGGACTAGCGGGAGCTACAATGAGCAGTTCTTC
CDR3 protein: CAGSSLAGTSGSYNEQFF

D gene: TRBD1
V gene: TRBV15
clone size: many
J gene: TRBJ1-5
CDR3 DNA: TGTGCCACCAGCGGGACAGCTTATAGCAATCAGCCCCAGCATTTT
CDR3 protein: CATSGTAYSNQPQHF

D gene: TRBD2
V gene: TRBV11-2
clone size: few
J gene: TRBJ2-1
CDR3 DNA: TGTGCCAGCAGTCGGCTAGCGGGGTCCAAGTACAATGAGCAGTTCTTC
CDR3 protein: CASSRLAGSKYNEQFF

D gene: .
V gene: TRBV5-1
clone size: few
J gene: TRBJ2-1
CDR3 DNA: TGCGCCAGCAGCCCGTATAGCTTGAATGAGCAGTTCTTC
CDR3 protein: CASSPYSLNEQFF

D gene: .
V gene: TRBV7-9
clone size: .
J gene: TRBJ2-3
CDR3 DNA: TGTGCCAGCAGAATCCCGATAAGCACAGATACGCAGTATTTT
CDR3 protein: CASRIPISTDTQYF

D gene: TRBD2
V gene: TRBV6-1
clone size: many
J gene: TRBJ2-7
CDR3 DNA: TGTGCCAGCAGTCTGGGACTAGCGGGAGGGTACGAGCAGTACTTC
CDR3 protein: CASSLGLAGGYEQYF

D gene: .
V gene: TRBV14
clone size: .
J gene: TRBJ2-1
CDR3 DNA: TGTGCCAGCAGCCAAGATCTTCAGGGAGTTCAATCGTGGCTCAATGAGCAGTTCTTC
CDR3 protein: CASSQDLQGVQSWLNEQFF

D gene: .
V gene: TRBV12-3/TRBV12-4
clone size: many
J gene: TRBJ2-1
CDR3 DNA: TGTGCCAGCAGCGAGCCCCAAACAGGCCCCAATGAGCAGTTCTTC
CDR3 protein: CASSEPQTGPNEQFF

D gene: .
V gene: TRBV29-1
clone size: few
J gene: TRBJ2-5
CDR3 DNA: TGCAGCGTTGAGGTGGGGGCCCAAGAGACCCAGTACTTC
CDR3 protein: CSVEVGAQETQYF

D gene: .
V gene: TRBV5-1
clone size: many
J gene: TRBJ2-1
CDR3 DNA: TGCGCCAGCAGCTTGGGCAGGGTATCCTACAATGAGCAGTTCTTC
CDR3 protein: CASSLGRVSYNEQFF

D gene: TRBD2
V gene: TRBV6-5
clone size: few
J gene: TRBJ2-7
CDR3 DNA: TGTGCCAGCAGTTACCTCGCGGGAGGTCCATCCTACGAGCAGTACTTC
CDR3 protein: CASSYLAGGPSYEQYF

D gene: .
V gene: TRBV20-1
clone size: few
J gene: TRBJ2-1
CDR3 DNA: TGCAGTGCTAGTAAACAGAATGAGCAGTTCTTC
CDR3 protein: CSASKQNEQFF